This is a list of T cell receptor beta chains from one sample in a study of T cell repertoires in aging, cancer and after chemotherapy. MiXCR, run by TCRdb on the multiplex PCR reads, gives a single entry per CDR3 protein. The data show about 2,500 distinct CDR3 sequences, with 20% to 25% seen just once and less than 9.5% held by the top ten. Sequenced input: blood. The receptors were sampled from a human donor with a solid tumor. Each CDR3 is given with its conserved first and last residue. The D gene is left open where the match is weak. The listing skips clone size in some rows; elsewhere it reads once, few, many or a size class.

j_gene	abundance	d_gene	v_gene	CDR3aa	CDR3nt
TRBJ1-2	-	-	TRBV6-1	CASRIGGTNYGYTF	TGTGCCAGCAGGATAGGGGGGACTAACTATGGCTACACCTTC
TRBJ2-5	-	-	TRBV5-1	CASSLGGGEVVEETQYF	TGCGCCAGCAGCTTGGGCGGTGGTGAGGTCGTCGAAGAGACCCAGTACTTC
TRBJ2-1	-	TRBD2	TRBV5-4	CAASLGGGPSYNEQFF	TGTGCCGCCTCGCTTGGGGGGGGACCATCCTACAATGAGCAGTTCTTC
TRBJ1-3	-	TRBD1	TRBV28	CAIGGTGAGNTIYF	TGTGCCATTGGGGGGACAGGAGCTGGAAACACCATATATTTT
TRBJ1-1	few	-	TRBV25-1	CASVLGGEAFF	TGTGCCAGCGTCCTTGGGGGTGAAGCTTTCTTT
TRBJ1-1	-	TRBD1	TRBV20-1	CSAGQGQDTEAFF	TGCAGTGCGGGACAGGGGCAGGACACTGAAGCTTTCTTT
TRBJ1-3	-	-	TRBV5-4	CASSVRPRFSGNTIYF	TGTGCCAGCAGCGTACGACCCAGGTTCTCTGGAAACACCATATATTTT
TRBJ2-7	medium-sized	-	TRBV6-5	CASSYYYSPSGELRYEQYF	TGTGCCAGCAGTTACTACTATTCGCCTTCGGGGGAGTTAAGGTACGAGCAGTACTTC
TRBJ1-6	few	-	TRBV19	CASRDDNSPLHF	TGTGCTAGTAGGGACGATAATTCACCCCTCCACTTT
TRBJ1-3	-	TRBD1	TRBV28	CASREGAGSGNTIYF	TGTGCCAGCAGAGAGGGGGCAGGCTCTGGAAACACCATATATTTT
TRBJ2-3	medium-sized	-	TRBV20-1	CSAKAGGELTDTQYF	TGCAGTGCTAAGGCTGGCGGGGAACTCACAGATACGCAGTATTTT
TRBJ1-3	-	-	TRBV5-1	CASSLAGFSGNTIYF	TGCGCCAGCAGCTTGGCAGGGTTTAGTGGAAACACCATATATTTT
TRBJ2-1	medium-sized	TRBD2	TRBV7-2	CASSSPGTSINEQFF	TGTGCCAGCAGCTCACCCGGGACTAGCATCAATGAGCAGTTCTTC
TRBJ2-5	few	-	TRBV12-3/TRBV12-4	CASSQGQYQETQYF	TGTGCCAGCAGCCAAGGACAGTACCAAGAGACCCAGTACTTC
TRBJ2-7	large	-	TRBV7-2	CASSHRQVYEQYF	TGTGCCAGCAGCCACAGACAGGTTTACGAGCAGTACTTC
TRBJ2-3	medium-sized	-	TRBV20-1	CSARVGGPTDTQYF	TGCAGTGCTAGAGTGGGGGGCCCGACAGATACGCAGTATTTT
TRBJ1-5	few	-	TRBV25-1	CASSEPPPGRAGSNQPQHF	TGTGCCAGCAGTGAACCTCCCCCAGGCAGGGCTGGTAGCAATCAGCCCCAGCATTTT
TRBJ2-6	-	-	TRBV4-1	CASSQYRDGANVLTF	TGCGCCAGCAGCCAGTACAGGGACGGGGCCAACGTCCTGACTTTC
TRBJ2-7	few	-	TRBV12-3/TRBV12-4	CASSLKRDGAYEQYF	TGTGCCAGCAGTTTGAAGAGGGACGGAGCCTACGAGCAGTACTTC
TRBJ2-2	-	TRBD2	TRBV5-5	CASSSGARGGRGTGGLFF	TGTGCCAGCAGCTCCGGAGCGCGGGGGGGCCGAGGGACCGGGGGGCTGTTTTTT
TRBJ2-5	few	-	TRBV20-1	CSATGPQETQYF	TGCAGTGCAACCGGCCCACAAGAGACCCAGTACTTC
TRBJ1-2	large	-	TRBV29-1	CSVEENYGYTF	TGCAGCGTTGAAGAGAACTATGGCTACACCTTC
TRBJ2-1	large	TRBD1	TRBV12-3/TRBV12-4	CASSPGQAGQFF	TGTGCCAGCAGTCCCGGACAGGCGGGGCAGTTCTTC
TRBJ2-7	large	-	TRBV30	CAWRSAYEQYF	TGTGCCTGGCGGTCGGCATACGAGCAGTACTTC
TRBJ1-5	-	TRBD1	TRBV19	CASSDRVEDQPQHF	TGTGCCAGTAGTGACAGGGTCGAGGATCAGCCCCAGCATTTT
TRBJ1-1	-	-	TRBV6-5	CASSRTTLGTTEAFF	TGTGCCAGCAGTCGCACAACGTTGGGGACCACTGAAGCTTTCTTT
TRBJ2-7	-	-	TRBV7-4	CASSLDSDLREQYF	TGTGCCAGCAGCTTAGATTCAGACCTGCGGGAGCAGTACTTC
TRBJ1-1	medium-sized	-	TRBV30	CAWSELVGTEAFF	TGTGCCTGGAGTGAGTTGGTGGGCACTGAAGCTTTCTTT
TRBJ2-7	large	TRBD1	TRBV30	CAWSVQGGDYEQYF	TGTGCCTGGAGTGTACAAGGGGGCGACTACGAGCAGTACTTC
TRBJ2-3	medium-sized	-	TRBV5-6	CASSLHTITDTQYF	TGTGCCAGCAGCTTGCATACTATCACGGATACGCAGTATTTT
TRBJ1-4	-	-	TRBV5-6	CASSLGLLPNEKLFF	TGCGCCAGCAGCTTGGGGTTGCTTCCTAATGAAAAACTGTTTTTT
TRBJ2-4	few	-	TRBV5-4	CASSPPGETKNIQYF	TGTGCCAGCAGCCCCCCAGGGGAGACCAAAAACATTCAGTACTTC
TRBJ2-2	few	-	TRBV10-3	CAISEFSSRYTGELFF	TGTGCCATCAGTGAGTTTAGCAGCAGGTACACCGGGGAGCTGTTTTTT
TRBJ2-7	-	TRBD2	TRBV7-9	CASSFPREASGGASPYEQYF	TGTGCCAGCAGCTTTCCACGAGAAGCTAGCGGGGGGGCCTCCCCCTACGAGCAGTACTTC
TRBJ2-5	-	TRBD2	TRBV5-6	CASSLAGGRQETQYF	TGTGCCAGCAGCTTAGCGGGGGGGCGCCAAGAGACCCAGTACTTC
TRBJ1-5	-	-	TRBV19	CASSIDGPPWQVTDQPQHF	TGTGCCAGTAGTATAGATGGGCCGCCGTGGCAGGTAACCGATCAGCCCCAGCATTTT
TRBJ1-1	few	-	TRBV6-1	CASRDPGGGRTEAFF	TGTGCCAGCAGGGACCCGGGAGGAGGACGGACTGAAGCTTTCTTT
TRBJ2-7	few	-	TRBV10-3	CAISEVLGPRQGSYEQYF	TGTGCCATCAGTGAGGTACTGGGACCGAGGCAGGGATCCTACGAGCAGTACTTC
TRBJ2-3	-	-	TRBV7-9	CASSSGDNTQYF	TGTGCCAGCAGCTCCGGTGATAATACGCAGTATTTT
TRBJ2-5	few	TRBD2	TRBV7-2	CASSLYRGGPQETQYF	TGTGCCAGCAGCTTATATCGCGGGGGGCCCCAAGAGACCCAGTACTTC
TRBJ2-5	-	-	TRBV20-1	CSARAIGSWGRLETQYF	TGCAGTGCTAGAGCAATCGGAAGTTGGGGGCGGTTAGAGACCCAGTACTTC
TRBJ2-5	medium-sized	TRBD2	TRBV20-1	CSAPLAGGQETQYF	TGCAGTGCTCCACTAGCGGGGGGGCAAGAGACCCAGTACTTC
TRBJ2-5	large	-	TRBV6-1	CASSDREQETQYF	TGTGCCAGCAGTGACCGGGAGCAAGAGACCCAGTACTTC
TRBJ2-3	medium-sized	-	TRBV6-5	CASSYSLTGPYTQYF	TGTGCCAGCAGTTACTCGTTGACTGGGCCCTATACGCAGTATTTT
TRBJ2-1	-	-	TRBV27	CASSSSSTGYNEQFF	TGTGCCAGCAGTTCCTCTAGCACCGGCTACAATGAGCAGTTCTTC
TRBJ1-5	few	-	TRBV7-9	CASSFGGNQPQHF	TGTGCCAGCAGCTTTGGGGGGAATCAGCCCCAGCATTTT
TRBJ1-5	-	-	TRBV6-2/TRBV6-3	CASSYGGSGNQPQHF	TGTGCCAGCAGTTACGGGGGCAGCGGCAATCAGCCCCAGCATTTT
TRBJ1-6	-	TRBD1	TRBV18	CASSPPGQGASPLHF	TGTGCCAGCTCACCACCGGGACAGGGGGCTTCACCCCTCCACTTT
TRBJ2-3	few	-	TRBV24-1	CATGPHGGATQYF	TGTGCCACCGGCCCACATGGGGGGGCCACGCAGTATTTT
TRBJ1-2	few	-	TRBV19	CATLRGGGYYGYTF	TGTGCCACCCTAAGGGGTGGCGGCTACTATGGCTACACCTTC
TRBJ1-5	-	TRBD1	TRBV19	CASSIKQGRQPQHF	TGTGCCAGTAGTATTAAACAGGGGAGGCAGCCCCAGCATTTT